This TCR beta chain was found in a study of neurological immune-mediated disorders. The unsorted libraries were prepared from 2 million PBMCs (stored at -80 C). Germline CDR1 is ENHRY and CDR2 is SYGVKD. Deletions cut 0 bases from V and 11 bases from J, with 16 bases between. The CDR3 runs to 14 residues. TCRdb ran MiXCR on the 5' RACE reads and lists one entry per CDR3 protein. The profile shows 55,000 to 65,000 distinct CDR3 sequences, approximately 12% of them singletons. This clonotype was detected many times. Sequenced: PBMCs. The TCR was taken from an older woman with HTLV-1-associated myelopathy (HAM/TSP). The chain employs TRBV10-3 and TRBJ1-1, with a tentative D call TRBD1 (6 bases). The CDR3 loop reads CAISESLVRGGAFF. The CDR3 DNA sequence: TGTGCCATCAGTGAGTCGTTGGTCAGGGGCGGCGCTTTCTTT.